This T cell receptor beta chain was retrieved from a study of blood T cell repertoires in COVID-19 (dated by TCRdb to 2019 to 2021). General notes on the study: Collaborator samples came from the United States, Italy and Spain and covered acute and convalescent phases of COVID-19. The prospective study material was composed of cDNA or gDNA derived from T cells, B-cell-depleted T cells, or PBMCs. Subjects who had been exposed to COVID-19, were actively infected with it, or had recovered from it provided the deeply sampled blood TCRbeta repertoires that made up the dataset. The repertoires were released in a freely available public database meant as a resource for research on the immune response to SARS-CoV-2. Samples were obtained from the ongoing ImmuneRACE study (first 160 participants) and from approximately 1,200 subjects provided by 6 global collaborators. A de-identified subject ID, COVID-19 status, age in years and sex were almost always included in the sample metadata. Where HLA class I and class II types were available, the types were taken from metadata supplied by the sample provider, not from assay-based typing.

Concerning this clone itself: Its antigen is unknown. Base qualities are missing; no much larger clone stands one base away.

TCRbeta CDR3 regions were amplified from genomic DNA using the immunoSEQ Assay, a bias-controlled multiplex PCR. In the authors' own workflow: Within the assay, amplification of reference gene primers was used to estimate how many nucleated cells each sample contained. To quantify the absolute abundance of each unique TCRbeta CDR3 rearrangement, sequence reads were collapsed and filtered. For each sample, productive Simpson clonality was calculated by taking the square root of Simpson's diversity index across productive rearrangements. TCRdb retrieved this table from immuneACCESS and kept in-frame rearrangements only. Not all clones are present; in checked studies, unresolved V genes account for under half, and no reason is known for the remainder. V and J calls plus clone size are reproduced from that table; the DNA served to infer D and trimming. The sample table shows over 100,000 clones, and 75% to 90% are seen once. About 4.5% of the sample is in the top ten clones.

The germline ends are 9 bases apart after V is trimmed by 3 bases and J by 1 base. Based on the germline V gene (reference sequence), the CDR1 and CDR2 sequences are MNHEY and SMNVEV. From its cysteine to its phenylalanine, the CDR3 spans 14 amino acids. The sequence is cut down to CDR3 DNA, 42 bases in frame from base 1. At one collaborating source in Seattle, patients were enrolled during active infection and were followed longitudinally through the course of disease. The collaborating institutions used their own protocols to collect whole blood in K2EDTA tubes. Collaborator samples were shipped for TCRbeta analysis as frozen whole blood, isolated PBMCs, or DNA extracted from either sample type. Paper-wide results and their limitations: The amount of clinical and demographic metadata varied by source and participant and was provided uncurated.

The rearranged chain carries TRBV27 and TRBJ1-1; tentative D gene TRBD1, with 6 bases matching. This receptor was obtained from a man aged 55 to 70 with COVID-19, enrolled during active disease. Specimen: peripheral blood. The sequence in DNA is TGTGCCAGCAGTTTGCCAGGGGCGAACACTGAAGCTTTCTTT. It translates to CASSLPGANTEAFF.